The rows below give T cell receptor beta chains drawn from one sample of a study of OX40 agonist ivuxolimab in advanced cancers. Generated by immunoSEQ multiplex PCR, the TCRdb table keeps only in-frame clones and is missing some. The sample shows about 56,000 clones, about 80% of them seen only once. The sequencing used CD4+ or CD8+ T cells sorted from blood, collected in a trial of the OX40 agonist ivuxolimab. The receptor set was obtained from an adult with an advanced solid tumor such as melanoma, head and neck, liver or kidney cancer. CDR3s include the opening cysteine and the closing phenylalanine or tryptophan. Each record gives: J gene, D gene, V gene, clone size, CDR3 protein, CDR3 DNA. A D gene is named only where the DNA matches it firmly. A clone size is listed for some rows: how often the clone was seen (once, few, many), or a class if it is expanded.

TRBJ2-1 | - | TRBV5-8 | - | CASVGRASYNEQFF | TGTGCCAGCGTTGGACGGGCATCCTACAATGAGCAGTTCTTC
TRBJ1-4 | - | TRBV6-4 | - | CASNGHLFNEKLFF | TGTGCCAGCAACGGACACCTCTTCAACGAAAAACTGTTTTTT
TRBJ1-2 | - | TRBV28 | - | CASSPTWTDYGYTF | TGTGCCAGCAGCCCAACCTGGACGGACTATGGCTACACCTTC
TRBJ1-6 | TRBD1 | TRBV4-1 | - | CASSQGQRNSPLHF | TGCGCCAGCAGCCAGGGACAGCGGAATTCACCCCTCCACTTT
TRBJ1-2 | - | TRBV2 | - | CASSPPVVDGYTF | TGTGCCAGCAGTCCTCCGGTAGTGGATGGCTACACCTTC
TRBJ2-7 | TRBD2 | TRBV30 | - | CAWTASGSEGSYEQYF | TGTGCCTGGACCGCTAGCGGGAGCGAGGGCTCCTACGAGCAGTACTTC
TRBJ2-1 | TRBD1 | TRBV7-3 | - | CASSPGTEYNEQFF | TGTGCCAGCAGCCCAGGGACAGAATACAATGAGCAGTTCTTC
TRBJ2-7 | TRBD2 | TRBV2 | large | CASSHEAGYAEQYF | TGTGCCAGCAGTCATGAAGCGGGGTATGCCGAGCAGTACTTC
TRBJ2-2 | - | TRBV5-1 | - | CASSLGLMNTGELFF | TGCGCCAGCAGCTTAGGTTTGATGAACACCGGGGAGCTGTTTTTT
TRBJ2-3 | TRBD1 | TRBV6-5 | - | CASSLDRDTDTQYF | TGTGCCAGCAGCCTCGACAGGGACACAGATACGCAGTATTTT
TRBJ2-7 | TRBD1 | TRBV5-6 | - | CASSLGQDYEQYF | TGTGCCAGCAGCTTAGGACAGGACTACGAGCAGTACTTC
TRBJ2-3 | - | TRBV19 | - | CASSGTQHNTQYF | TGTGCCAGTAGCGGGACTCAGCACAATACGCAGTATTTT
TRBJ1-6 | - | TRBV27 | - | CASSPSTGNSPLHF | TGTGCCAGCAGTCCGTCGACTGGTAATTCACCCCTCCACTTT
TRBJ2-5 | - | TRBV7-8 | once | CASSQGHQETQYF | TGTGCCAGCAGCCAAGGGCACCAAGAGACCCAGTACTTC
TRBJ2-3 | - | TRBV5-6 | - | CASSLDGRRTDTQYF | TGTGCCAGCAGCTTGGATGGCAGACGGACAGATACGCAGTATTTT
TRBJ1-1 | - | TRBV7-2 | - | CASSRQGNTEAFF | TGTGCCAGCAGTCGTCAGGGGAACACTGAAGCTTTCTTT
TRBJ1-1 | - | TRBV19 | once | CASSIALGSSEAFF | TGTGCCAGTAGTATAGCTCTGGGCAGCTCTGAAGCTTTCTTT
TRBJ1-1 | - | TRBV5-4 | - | CASSQDNRPNTEAFF | TGTGCCAGCAGCCAAGATAACAGGCCGAACACTGAAGCTTTCTTT
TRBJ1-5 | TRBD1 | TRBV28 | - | CASSLTGIQPQHF | TGTGCCAGCAGTTTGACAGGGATACAGCCCCAGCATTTT
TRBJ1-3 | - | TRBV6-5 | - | CASSGGNSGNTIYF | TGTGCCAGCAGTGGAGGGAACTCTGGAAACACCATATATTTT
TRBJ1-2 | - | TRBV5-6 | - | CASSLGTDNYGYTF | TGTGCCAGCAGCTTGGGGACGGATAACTATGGCTACACCTTC
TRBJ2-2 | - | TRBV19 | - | CASTPGGGTGELFF | TGTGCCAGTACCCCCGGGGGAGGCACCGGGGAGCTGTTTTTT
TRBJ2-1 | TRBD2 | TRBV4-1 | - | CASSQDGVGHGGGNEQFF | TGCGCCAGCAGCCAAGACGGTGTAGGTCACGGGGGGGGTAATGAGCAGTTCTTC
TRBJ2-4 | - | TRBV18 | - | CASSHQRERGFKNIQYF | TGTGCCAGCTCCCACCAAAGGGAGAGGGGCTTCAAAAACATTCAGTACTTC
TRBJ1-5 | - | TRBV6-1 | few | CASSEPPGAEGPQHF | TGTGCCAGCAGTGAGCCCCCTGGGGCCGAGGGGCCCCAGCATTTT
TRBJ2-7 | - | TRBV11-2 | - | CASSATAGYEQYF | TGTGCCAGCAGCGCTACCGCGGGCTACGAGCAGTACTTC
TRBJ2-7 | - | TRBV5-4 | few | CASSLTGTEQYF | TGTGCCAGCAGCTTGACAGGGACCGAGCAGTACTTC
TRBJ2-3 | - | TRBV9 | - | CASSVAATPTDTQYF | TGTGCCAGCAGCGTCGCAGCGACTCCCACAGATACGCAGTATTTT
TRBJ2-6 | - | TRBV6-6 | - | CASSSSDSGANVLTF | TGTGCCAGCAGCTCCAGCGACTCTGGGGCCAACGTCCTGACTTTC
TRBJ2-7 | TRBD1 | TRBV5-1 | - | CASRSGTGTYEQYF | TGCGCCAGCAGATCCGGGACAGGGACCTACGAGCAGTACTTC
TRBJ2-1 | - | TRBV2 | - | CASSRDNGDEQFF | TGTGCCAGCAGCCGGGACAACGGCGATGAGCAGTTCTTC
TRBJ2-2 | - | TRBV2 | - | CASSDRGKGLTGELFF | TGTGCCAGCAGTGACAGGGGCAAGGGACTCACCGGGGAGCTGTTTTTT
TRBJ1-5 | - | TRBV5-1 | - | CASSLGDNQPQHF | TGCGCCAGCAGCTTGGGCGATAACCAGCCCCAGCATTTT
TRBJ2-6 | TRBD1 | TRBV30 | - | CAGAWTGGHSGANVLTF | TGTGCCGGGGCTTGGACAGGGGGTCACTCTGGGGCCAACGTCCTGACTTTC
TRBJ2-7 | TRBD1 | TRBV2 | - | CASSDGTGGSYEQYF | TGTGCCAGCAGTGATGGGACAGGGGGCTCCTACGAGCAGTACTTC
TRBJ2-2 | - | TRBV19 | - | CASSIGNTGELFF | TGTGCCAGTAGTATTGGGAACACCGGGGAGCTGTTTTTT
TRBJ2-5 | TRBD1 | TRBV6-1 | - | CASSETGTGGLETQYF | TGTGCCAGCAGTGAAACGGGGACAGGGGGCCTAGAGACCCAGTACTTC
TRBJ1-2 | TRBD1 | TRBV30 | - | CAWSTQGGLHGYTF | TGTGCCTGGAGTACCCAGGGGGGACTCCATGGCTACACCTTC
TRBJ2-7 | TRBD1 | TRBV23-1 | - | CAIYPGQEKYEQYF | TGCGCCATTTATCCGGGACAGGAAAAGTACGAGCAGTACTTC
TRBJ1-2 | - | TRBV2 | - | CASRLDGSGYTF | TGTGCCAGCAGGCTGGATGGGAGTGGCTACACCTTC
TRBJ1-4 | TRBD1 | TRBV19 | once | CASSARQGTNEKLFF | TGTGCCAGTAGTGCTCGACAGGGGACTAATGAAAAACTGTTTTTT
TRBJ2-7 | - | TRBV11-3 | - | CASSRVASSEQYF | TGTGCCAGCAGCAGAGTAGCGAGCTCGGAGCAGTACTTC
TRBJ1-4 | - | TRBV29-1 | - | CSVGGDTNKGHVPEKLFF | TGCAGCGTTGGGGGAGACACTAACAAGGGCCACGTTCCTGAAAAACTGTTTTTT
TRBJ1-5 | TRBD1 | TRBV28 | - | CASSYPGTGGDQPQHF | TGTGCCAGCAGTTATCCCGGGACAGGGGGGGATCAGCCCCAGCATTTT
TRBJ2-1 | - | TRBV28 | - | CASSLPGDHEQFF | TGTGCCAGCAGTTTACCAGGAGACCATGAGCAGTTCTTC
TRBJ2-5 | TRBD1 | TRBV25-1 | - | CASSEGTGGGETQYF | TGTGCCAGCTCTGAAGGGACAGGGGGCGGTGAGACCCAGTACTTC
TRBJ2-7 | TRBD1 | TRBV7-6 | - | CASSSASAGGSYEQYF | TGTGCCAGCAGCTCCGCCTCGGCAGGGGGCTCCTACGAGCAGTACTTC
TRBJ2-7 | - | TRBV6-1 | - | CASSTGLHGEQYF | TGTGCCAGCAGTACGGGACTCCACGGCGAGCAGTACTTC
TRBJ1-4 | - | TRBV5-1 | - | CASSLGQGHEKLFF | TGCGCCAGCAGCTTGGGCCAAGGGCATGAAAAACTGTTTTTT
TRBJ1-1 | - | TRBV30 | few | CAFKRGFQDTEAFF | TGTGCCTTCAAGAGGGGGTTCCAGGACACTGAAGCTTTCTTT
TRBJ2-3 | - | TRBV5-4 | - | CASSFAARSSTDTQYF | TGTGCCAGCAGCTTTGCGGCGCGGTCTAGCACAGATACGCAGTATTTT
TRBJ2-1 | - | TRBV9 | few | CASSSRDEQFF | TGTGCCAGCAGCTCCCGGGACGAGCAGTTCTTC
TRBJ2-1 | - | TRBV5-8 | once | CASRGDNEQFF | TGTGCCAGCAGGGGGGACAATGAGCAGTTCTTC
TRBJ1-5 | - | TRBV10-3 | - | CAIIIWPQHF | TGTGCCATCATAATTTGGCCCCAGCATTTT
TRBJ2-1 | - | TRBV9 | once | CASSAQTVYNEQFF | TGTGCCAGCAGCGCCCAGACAGTTTACAATGAGCAGTTCTTC